The rows below give T cell receptor beta chains drawn from one sample of a study of technical replicates of blood from several donors. The protocol was immunoSEQ multiplex PCR, while the TCRdb copy is restricted to in-frame clones and leaves out a portion. Altogether 70,000 to 80,000 clones are present, approximately 96% being singletons, with the ten largest covering roughly 0.19%. Material: T cells isolated from PBMCs. The receptors shown here come from a human donor in good health. The CDR3 runs from the conserved cysteine through the conserved F or W. The D gene is left open where the match is weak. Part of the rows lack a size; the others show once, few, many or a class for expanded clones.

J gene: TRBJ1-1; V gene: TRBV19; D gene: TRBD1; clone size: once; CDR3 DNA: TGTGCCAGTAGTGGACGACAGGGGCTTAAGGAAGTGAACACTGAAGCTTTCTTT; CDR3 protein: CASSGRQGLKEVNTEAFF
J gene: TRBJ2-1; V gene: TRBV19; D gene: TRBD2; clone size: .; CDR3 DNA: TGTGCCAGTAGTATAGGGACTAGCGGGAGAGGCTCCTACAATGAGCAGTTCTTC; CDR3 protein: CASSIGTSGRGSYNEQFF
J gene: TRBJ2-2; V gene: TRBV28; D gene: .; clone size: .; CDR3 DNA: TGTGCCAGCAGTTCTCCGGGGGCTAGCGGTGGCGGGGAGCTGTTTTTT; CDR3 protein: CASSSPGASGGGELFF
J gene: TRBJ2-5; V gene: TRBV13; D gene: TRBD2; clone size: .; CDR3 DNA: TGTGCCAGCAGCTCCGAGGGACTAGCGGTACAAGAGACCCAGTACTTC; CDR3 protein: CASSSEGLAVQETQYF
J gene: TRBJ1-2; V gene: TRBV7-9; D gene: .; clone size: .; CDR3 DNA: TGTGCCAGCAGCTTAGCGGGGGGGAGCGGCACCTTC; CDR3 protein: CASSLAGGSGTF
J gene: TRBJ1-1; V gene: TRBV30; D gene: .; clone size: .; CDR3 DNA: TGTGCCTGGAGTGTACGAAAACACCTTAACACTGAAGCTTTCTTT; CDR3 protein: CAWSVRKHLNTEAFF
J gene: TRBJ1-3; V gene: TRBV19; D gene: TRBD1; clone size: .; CDR3 DNA: TGTGCCAGTAGTATGACGACAGGGACTGGAAACACCATATATTTT; CDR3 protein: CASSMTTGTGNTIYF
J gene: TRBJ1-6; V gene: TRBV9; D gene: TRBD1; clone size: once; CDR3 DNA: TGTGCCAGCAGCGTAGGTGGGACAGGATTAGGGTCACCCCTCCACTTT; CDR3 protein: CASSVGGTGLGSPLHF
J gene: TRBJ2-5; V gene: TRBV7-9; D gene: .; clone size: .; CDR3 DNA: TGTGCCAGCAGCCCGCGACTAGATCGCGAGACCCAGTACTTC; CDR3 protein: CASSPRLDRETQYF
J gene: TRBJ2-7; V gene: TRBV28; D gene: .; clone size: .; CDR3 DNA: TGTGCCAGCAGTTTTGGGACATACCACTACGAGCAGTACTTC; CDR3 protein: CASSFGTYHYEQYF
J gene: TRBJ1-1; V gene: TRBV7-9; D gene: TRBD1; clone size: .; CDR3 DNA: TGTGCCAGCAGCCTTGGACAGGGGAACACTGAAGCTTTCTTT; CDR3 protein: CASSLGQGNTEAFF
J gene: TRBJ2-7; V gene: TRBV5-1; D gene: TRBD2; clone size: .; CDR3 DNA: TGCGCCAGCAGCCCTAGCGGCAACTACGAGCAGTACTTC; CDR3 protein: CASSPSGNYEQYF
J gene: TRBJ1-6; V gene: TRBV10-3; D gene: TRBD1; clone size: .; CDR3 DNA: TGTGCCATCAGCGTGGACAGGCTAGATTCACCCCTCCACTTT; CDR3 protein: CAISVDRLDSPLHF
J gene: TRBJ1-2; V gene: TRBV30; D gene: .; clone size: .; CDR3 DNA: TGTGCCTGGAGTCAGGGGCCCTATGGCTACACCTTC; CDR3 protein: CAWSQGPYGYTF
J gene: TRBJ1-1; V gene: TRBV4-1; D gene: TRBD1; clone size: .; CDR3 DNA: TGCGCCAGCAGCCCCGGGGACAGGGGCACTGAAGCTTTCTTT; CDR3 protein: CASSPGDRGTEAFF
J gene: TRBJ1-2; V gene: TRBV6-5; D gene: .; clone size: .; CDR3 DNA: TGTGCCAGCAGTTACGCGACAGGTCATGGCTACACCTTC; CDR3 protein: CASSYATGHGYTF
J gene: TRBJ1-2; V gene: TRBV10-3; D gene: TRBD1; clone size: .; CDR3 DNA: TGTGCCATCAGGCGGACAGGGGGCCGGGGCTACACCTTC; CDR3 protein: CAIRRTGGRGYTF
J gene: TRBJ1-2; V gene: TRBV5-1; D gene: TRBD1; clone size: .; CDR3 DNA: TGCGCCAGCAGCATCCGGACAGGTCTCGGCTATGGCTACACCTTC; CDR3 protein: CASSIRTGLGYGYTF
J gene: TRBJ2-7; V gene: TRBV5-1; D gene: TRBD1; clone size: .; CDR3 DNA: TGCGCCAGCAGCTTGGCGGGACAGGGGACGGCCTACGAGCAGTACTTC; CDR3 protein: CASSLAGQGTAYEQYF
J gene: TRBJ1-6; V gene: TRBV5-5; D gene: .; clone size: .; CDR3 DNA: TGTGCCAGCAGCTTGGCCAGAACAGGCCATAATTCACCCCTCCACTTT; CDR3 protein: CASSLARTGHNSPLHF
J gene: TRBJ2-2; V gene: TRBV5-3; D gene: .; clone size: .; CDR3 DNA: TGTGCCAGAAGCTTGAACCCTTGGGCAGAAAGCACCGGGGAGCTGTTTTTT; CDR3 protein: CARSLNPWAESTGELFF
J gene: TRBJ2-1; V gene: TRBV14; D gene: TRBD2; clone size: .; CDR3 DNA: TGTGCCAGCAGGGGGCTAGCGGGGGCGTCGCAGTTCTTC; CDR3 protein: CASRGLAGASQFF
J gene: TRBJ2-3; V gene: TRBV6-5; D gene: .; clone size: .; CDR3 DNA: TGTGCCAGCAGCGACGGGAACGTAGCAGATACGCAGTATTTT; CDR3 protein: CASSDGNVADTQYF
J gene: TRBJ2-1; V gene: TRBV6-1; D gene: TRBD2; clone size: .; CDR3 DNA: TGTGCCAGCAGTGAAGGACGGTACAGCGGGGCCGTTAATGAGCAGTTCTTC; CDR3 protein: CASSEGRYSGAVNEQFF
J gene: TRBJ1-3; V gene: TRBV30; D gene: .; clone size: .; CDR3 DNA: TGTGCCTGGAGTGTAGGGGGCTCTGGAAACACCATATATTTT; CDR3 protein: CAWSVGGSGNTIYF
J gene: TRBJ2-5; V gene: TRBV4-1; D gene: TRBD2; clone size: .; CDR3 DNA: TGCGCCAGCAGCCAAGGGGGGGGACAAGAGACCCAGTACTTC; CDR3 protein: CASSQGGGQETQYF
J gene: TRBJ2-2; V gene: TRBV6-5; D gene: .; clone size: once; CDR3 DNA: TGTGCCAGCTTCGTCCAGGGCACCGGGGAGCTGTTTTTT; CDR3 protein: CASFVQGTGELFF
J gene: TRBJ2-7; V gene: TRBV5-1; D gene: .; clone size: .; CDR3 DNA: TGCGCCAGCAGCTTGGGAGGGCGGAGCTCCTACGAGCAGTACTTC; CDR3 protein: CASSLGGRSSYEQYF
J gene: TRBJ1-1; V gene: TRBV19; D gene: .; clone size: .; CDR3 DNA: TGTGCCAGTGGAGGTGCGAGGTACGACACTGAAGCTTTCTTT; CDR3 protein: CASGGARYDTEAFF
J gene: TRBJ2-5; V gene: TRBV5-1; D gene: .; clone size: .; CDR3 DNA: TGCGCCAGCAGTTCGAGGTCGGGCCAAGAGACCCAGTACTTC; CDR3 protein: CASSSRSGQETQYF
J gene: TRBJ1-5; V gene: TRBV2; D gene: .; clone size: .; CDR3 DNA: TGTGCCAGCAGCGCTCTCAGTCAGCCCCAGCATTTT; CDR3 protein: CASSALSQPQHF
J gene: TRBJ2-3; V gene: TRBV6-5; D gene: TRBD1; clone size: .; CDR3 DNA: TGTGCCAGCGGACAGGGGTCAGATACGCAGTATTTT; CDR3 protein: CASGQGSDTQYF
J gene: TRBJ1-2; V gene: TRBV5-4; D gene: .; clone size: .; CDR3 DNA: TGTGCCAGCAGCTCGACAGAAAACTATGGCTACACCTTC; CDR3 protein: CASSSTENYGYTF
J gene: TRBJ2-2; V gene: TRBV11-2; D gene: TRBD1; clone size: .; CDR3 DNA: TGTGCCAGCAGCCCCGACAGGGGCGGACCCACCGGGGAGCTGTTTTTT; CDR3 protein: CASSPDRGGPTGELFF
J gene: TRBJ2-3; V gene: TRBV14; D gene: TRBD2; clone size: .; CDR3 DNA: TGTGCCAGCAGCCCAGTGGGGGGACTAGCCCCAGATACGCAGTATTTT; CDR3 protein: CASSPVGGLAPDTQYF
J gene: TRBJ2-5; V gene: TRBV6-6; D gene: TRBD1; clone size: .; CDR3 DNA: TGTGCCAGCAGCCCGGACAGGAGCCAAGAGACCCAGTACTTC; CDR3 protein: CASSPDRSQETQYF
J gene: TRBJ2-2; V gene: TRBV7-6; D gene: TRBD1; clone size: .; CDR3 DNA: TGTGCCAGCACCTCGGGACAGGGGGACACCGGGGAGCTGTTTTTT; CDR3 protein: CASTSGQGDTGELFF
J gene: TRBJ2-3; V gene: TRBV14; D gene: TRBD2; clone size: .; CDR3 DNA: TGTGCCAGCAGCCCCTTTGGGACTAGCGGGAGGTTCACAGATACGCAGTATTTT; CDR3 protein: CASSPFGTSGRFTDTQYF
J gene: TRBJ2-1; V gene: TRBV5-4; D gene: .; clone size: .; CDR3 DNA: TGTGCCAGCAGCTTGGCCAGTGATTACAATGAGCAGTTCTTC; CDR3 protein: CASSLASDYNEQFF
J gene: TRBJ2-6; V gene: TRBV27; D gene: .; clone size: .; CDR3 DNA: TGTGCCAGCAGAGAGTCTGGGGCCAACGTCCTGACTTTC; CDR3 protein: CASRESGANVLTF
J gene: TRBJ2-1; V gene: TRBV5-4; D gene: .; clone size: .; CDR3 DNA: TGTGCCAGCAGCTGGGGACTGGGCCTTCCCCTTTTGGATGAGCAGTTCTTC; CDR3 protein: CASSWGLGLPLLDEQFF
J gene: TRBJ2-1; V gene: TRBV4-1; D gene: .; clone size: .; CDR3 DNA: TGCGCCAGCAGCCAACTAGACCCCCGGAATGAGCAGTTCTTC; CDR3 protein: CASSQLDPRNEQFF
J gene: TRBJ2-1; V gene: TRBV27; D gene: TRBD2; clone size: .; CDR3 DNA: TGTGCCAGCTCGGGACTAGCGGGAGGTAGATACAATGAGCAGTTCTTC; CDR3 protein: CASSGLAGGRYNEQFF
J gene: TRBJ1-2; V gene: TRBV10-1; D gene: TRBD1; clone size: few; CDR3 DNA: TGCGCCAGCATGCCGGGACAGCCTAACTATGGCTACACCTTC; CDR3 protein: CASMPGQPNYGYTF
J gene: TRBJ2-5; V gene: TRBV4-1; D gene: .; clone size: .; CDR3 DNA: TGCGCCAGCAGCCAAGGGGCGGGGAGCCTAGAGACCCAGTACTTC; CDR3 protein: CASSQGAGSLETQYF
J gene: TRBJ2-7; V gene: TRBV18; D gene: .; clone size: .; CDR3 DNA: TGTGCCAGCTCACCCCCAGCGCGGACCTACGAGCAGTACTTC; CDR3 protein: CASSPPARTYEQYF
J gene: TRBJ2-7; V gene: TRBV5-1; D gene: .; clone size: .; CDR3 DNA: TGCGCCAGCAGCTTAACCCCCAGGGTTGTCGGCGAGCAGTACTTC; CDR3 protein: CASSLTPRVVGEQYF
J gene: TRBJ2-7; V gene: TRBV5-1; D gene: .; clone size: .; CDR3 DNA: TGCGCCAGCAGCTTGGCTACAGCAGAGAGGCAGTACTTC; CDR3 protein: CASSLATAERQYF
J gene: TRBJ2-7; V gene: TRBV27; D gene: TRBD1; clone size: once; CDR3 DNA: TGTGCCAGCAGTTCGGGACAGGCCTACTACGAGCAGTACTTC; CDR3 protein: CASSSGQAYYEQYF